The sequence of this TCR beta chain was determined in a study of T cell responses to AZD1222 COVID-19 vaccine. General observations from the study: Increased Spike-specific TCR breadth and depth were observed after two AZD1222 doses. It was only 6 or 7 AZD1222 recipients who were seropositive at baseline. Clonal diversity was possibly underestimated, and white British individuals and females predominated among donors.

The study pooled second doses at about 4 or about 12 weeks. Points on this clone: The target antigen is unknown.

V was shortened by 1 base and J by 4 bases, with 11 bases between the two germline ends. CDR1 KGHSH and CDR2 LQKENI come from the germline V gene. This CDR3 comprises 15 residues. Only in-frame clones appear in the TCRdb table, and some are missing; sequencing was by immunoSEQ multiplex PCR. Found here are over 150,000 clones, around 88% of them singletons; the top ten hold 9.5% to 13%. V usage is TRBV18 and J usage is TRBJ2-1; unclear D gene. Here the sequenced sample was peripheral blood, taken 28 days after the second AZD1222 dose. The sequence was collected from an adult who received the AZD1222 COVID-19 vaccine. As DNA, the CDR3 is TGTGCCAGCTCACCACTCCTTGCGGATTACAATGAGCAGTTCTTC. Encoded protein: CASSPLLADYNEQFF.